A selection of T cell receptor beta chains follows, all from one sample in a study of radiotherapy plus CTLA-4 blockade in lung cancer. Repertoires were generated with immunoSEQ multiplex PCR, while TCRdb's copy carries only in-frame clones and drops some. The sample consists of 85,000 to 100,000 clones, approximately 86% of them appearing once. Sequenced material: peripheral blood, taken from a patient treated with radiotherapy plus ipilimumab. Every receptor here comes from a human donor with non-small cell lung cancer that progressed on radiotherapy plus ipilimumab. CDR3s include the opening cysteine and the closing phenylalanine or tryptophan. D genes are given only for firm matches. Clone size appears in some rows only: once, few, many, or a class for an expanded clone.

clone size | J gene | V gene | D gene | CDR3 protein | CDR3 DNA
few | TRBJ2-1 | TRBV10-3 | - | CAGGGQYDNEQFF | TGTGCCGGGGGAGGACAGTATGACAATGAGCAGTTCTTC
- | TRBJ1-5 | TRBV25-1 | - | CASSTGYQPQHF | TGTGCCAGCAGTACAGGCTATCAGCCCCAGCATTTT
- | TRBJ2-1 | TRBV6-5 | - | CATHEADNEQFF | TGTGCCACCCACGAGGCCGACAATGAGCAGTTCTTC
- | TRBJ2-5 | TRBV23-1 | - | CASSHPDFGHGDQETQYF | TGCGCCAGCAGCCATCCCGATTTTGGCCACGGGGACCAAGAGACCCAGTACTTC
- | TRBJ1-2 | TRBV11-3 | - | CASSFGTSYGYTF | TGTGCCAGCAGCTTTGGGACAAGCTATGGCTACACCTTC
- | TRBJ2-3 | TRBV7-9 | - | CASSLAGGADTQYF | TGTGCCAGCAGCTTAGCCGGGGGCGCGGATACGCAGTATTTT
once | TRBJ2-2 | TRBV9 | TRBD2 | CASSLGLGDFAGELFF | TGTGCCAGCAGCCTCGGACTAGGGGATTTCGCCGGGGAGCTGTTTTTT
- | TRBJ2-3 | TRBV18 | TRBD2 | CASSPSSGEDTQYF | TGTGCCAGCTCACCATCTAGCGGAGAAGATACGCAGTATTTT
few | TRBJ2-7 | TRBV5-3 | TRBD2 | CARSPPGLVGTYEQYF | TGTGCCAGAAGTCCTCCGGGACTAGTGGGAACCTACGAGCAGTACTTC
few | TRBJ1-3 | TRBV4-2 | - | CASSQERGQAGNTIYF | TGTGCCAGCAGCCAAGAAAGAGGGCAGGCTGGAAACACCATATATTTT